These 24 T cell receptor beta chains were all obtained from the same sample, sequenced in a study of cytomegalovirus exposure and HLA in healthy donors. Method: immunoSEQ multiplex PCR; TCRdb's copy keeps in-frame clones and lacks some. Of hundreds of thousands of clones listed, roughly 89% are singletons. Sample: PBMCs. The source is a woman between 18 and 29 years old in good health and CMV-seronegative.

The chain links TRBV30 to TRBJ2-7; tentatively, D is TRBD1 (6 bases). Trimming took 0 bases from V and 5 from J, leaving 11 bases between them. CDR1 is GTSNPN and CDR2 is SVGIG in the germline V gene (reference sequence). This CDR3 region has 13 residues. The CDR3 DNA reads TGTGCCTGGAGTGTAGGGGGAGTTAACGAGCAGTACTTC. Protein: CAWSVGGVNEQYF.

The DNA of the CDR3 is TGTGCCAGCAGTCAAATAACAGGGTCCACCGGGGAGCTGTTTTTT. Protein sequence: CASSQITGSTGELFF. The V call is TRBV4-2, the J call TRBJ2-2; TRBD1 might be the D (6 bases). Trimming pared 6 bases from V and 4 bases from J, leaving 15 bases between. This CDR3 has 15 residues. From germline, CDR1 is LGHNA and CDR2 YNFKEQ.

This rearrangement joins TRBV19 to TRBJ2-5, with TRBD2 matching over 7 bases. CDR1 is LNHDA and CDR2 is SQIVND in the germline V gene (reference sequence). Trimming took 4 bases from V and 2 from J; bases not matched to a gene: 1. The CDR3 consists of 13 residues. The CDR3, as DNA: TGTGCCAGTAGTAGGCGGGGGCAAGAGACCCAGTACTTC. This sequence encodes CASSRRGQETQYF.

The genes are TRBV2 and TRBJ2-7; 7 nucleotides align to TRBD1. The CDR3 totals 13 residues. The V segment lost 4 bases and the J segment 3 bases; nucleotides outside the gene matches: 3. Germline-derived CDR1 and CDR2 are SNHLY and FYNNEI. The CDR3 loop reads CASSAGQIYEQYF. The CDR3 region has the DNA TGTGCCAGCAGTGCGGGACAGATCTACGAGCAGTACTTC.

The chain combines TRBV6-5 with TRBJ2-2; D is unclear. The CDR3 spans 15 residues. The V and J ends lost 0 bases and 3 bases respectively, with 8 bases between them. Germline V gene lookup returns CDR1 MNHEY and CDR2 SVGAGI. The CDR3 is CASSYSPGYTGELFF. The CDR3 nucleotides read TGTGCCAGCAGTTACTCGCCCGGTTACACCGGGGAGCTGTTTTTT.

The chain joins TRBV28 to TRBJ1-4; 11 bases match TRBD1. CDR3 length equals 17 residues. Trimming at V came to 0 bases and at J to 3 bases, leaving 3 bases not matched to a gene. Germline-derived CDR1 and CDR2 are MDHEN and SYDVKM. The DNA for the CDR3 is TGTGCCAGCAGTTTATGGGGGACAGGGGGGCCTAATGAAAAACTGTTTTTT. This gives the protein CASSLWGTGGPNEKLFF.

The gene calls are TRBV4-1 and TRBJ2-2, with 8 bases that match TRBD2. V was pared by 2 bases and J by 5 bases, with 13 bases of the junction left unmatched. Looked up from germline, CDR1 is MGHRA and CDR2 is YSYEKL. CDR3 size: 18 residues. Here the CDR3 DNA reads TGCGCCAGCAGCCAATTCCCCCGAGCGGGAGTCGGTACCGGGGAGCTGTTTTTT. It specifies CASSQFPRAGVGTGELFF.

The chain's CDR3 is CASSLLRGEAYNSPLHF. Written as DNA, the CDR3 is TGTGCCAGCAGTTTATTGCGAGGAGAAGCCTATAATTCACCCCTCCACTTT. This chain connects TRBV28 to TRBJ1-6; D ambiguous. V dropped 1 base and J dropped 2 bases, with 12 bases sitting between them. The CDR3 spans 17 residues. In germline, CDR1 is MDHEN, CDR2 SYDVKM.

The gene calls are TRBV27 and TRBJ2-4; D unclear. Trimming left V 6 bases short and J 0 bases short, with 6 bases between. The CDR3 contains 13 residues. The germline gives CDR1 MNHEY, CDR2 SMNVEV (reference sequence). The CDR3, as DNA: TGTGCCAGCAGAGACTTAGCCAAAAACATTCAGTACTTC. Translation gives CASRDLAKNIQYF.

The chain joins TRBV27 to TRBJ2-7; maybe TRBD2 (6 bases). With 6 bases removed from V and 5 bases from J, the gap between germline ends came to 17 bases. Per the germline V gene, CDR1 is MNHEY and CDR2 is SMNVEV (reference sequence). The CDR3 totals 14 residues. The CDR3 DNA reads as TGTGCCAGCAGATTTGGCGGGGAAGGCAACGAGCAGTACTTC. It yields the protein CASRFGGEGNEQYF.

This clone was seen once. The chain combines TRBV2 with TRBJ1-5; a weak D match, TRBD1 (5 bases). There are 15 residues in the CDR3. Per germline, CDR1 SNHLY and CDR2 FYNNEI. Trimming pared 7 bases from V and 6 bases from J, leaving 19 bases between. The CDR3: CASKGQGATSQPQHF. In nucleotides, the CDR3 is TGTGCCAGCAAGGGTCAAGGGGCTACCAGTCAGCCCCAGCATTTT. Looking up the rest from reference TRBV2 and TRBJ1-5 gives the full variable domain: EPEVTQTPSHQVTQMGQEVILRCVPISNHLYFYWYRQILGQKVEFLVSFYNNEISEKSEIFDDQFSVERPDGSNFTLKIRSTKLEDSAMYFCASKGQGATSQPQHFGDGTRLSIL.

This clone was detected only a few times. V is TRBV2 and J is TRBJ2-2; possibly TRBD1 for D (6 bases). Trimming left V 7 bases short and J 3 bases short, with 15 bases between. The CDR3 is made up of 15 amino acids. The V gene's germline CDR1 is SNHLY and CDR2 FYNNEI. In nucleotides, the CDR3 is TGTGCCAGCACACTCCGGGACACCTACACCGGGGAGCTGTTTTTT. This encodes CASTLRDTYTGELFF.

The chain couples TRBV27 to TRBJ2-7; 9 nucleotides agree with TRBD2. Germline values: CDR1 MNHEY, CDR2 SMNVEV (reference sequence). The V segment lost 2 bases and the J segment 3 bases; nucleotides outside the gene matches: 8. CDR3 length: 16 residues. The CDR3 region has the DNA TGTGCCAGCAGTTTAGCGGGAGGGCCCACGGGCTACGAGCAGTACTTC. Translation: CASSLAGGPTGYEQYF.

The chain employs TRBV27 and TRBJ2-5; a possible D gene is TRBD2 (5 bases). Germline V gene sequence: CDR1 MNHEY, CDR2 SMNVEV (reference sequence). The V end was cut by 4 bases, the J end by 3 bases, with 9 bases between. The CDR3 contains 13 residues. The CDR3 loop is CASSSLAEETQYF. In nucleotides, the CDR3 is TGTGCCAGCAGTTCCCTAGCCGAAGAGACCCAGTACTTC.

The CDR3 loop reads CSARLNTEAFF. The CDR3 nucleotides read TGCAGTGCTAGACTTAACACTGAAGCTTTCTTT. V and J are TRBV20-1 and TRBJ1-1; no firm D call. The germline V and J ends were trimmed by 2 bases and 2 bases, with 3 bases remaining between them. The CDR3 has 11 amino acids. Germline CDR1 and CDR2: DFQATT and SNEGSKA (reference sequence).

V is TRBV7-9 and J is TRBJ1-2; 7 nucleotides match TRBD1. Looked up from germline, CDR1 is SEHNR and CDR2 is FQNEAQ (reference sequence). CDR3 length equals 13 residues. Germline trimming cut 4 bases from V and 4 bases from J; bases unmatched to any gene: 3. CDR3 amino acids: CASSSRGFYGYTF. The CDR3 DNA sequence: TGTGCCAGCAGCTCCAGGGGGTTCTATGGCTACACCTTC.

The genes are TRBV27 and TRBJ1-1, with D tentatively TRBD1 (5 bases). This CDR3 is 14 amino acids long. Per the germline V gene, CDR1 is MNHEY and CDR2 is SMNVEV (reference sequence). The V gene lost 7 bases and the J gene lost 4 bases, with 16 bases spanning the gap. DNA of the CDR3: TGTGCCAGCACCCCCACTGGGGGGGGCACTGAAGCTTTCTTT. This gives the protein CASTPTGGGTEAFF.

The chain carries TRBV28 and TRBJ2-7, with D tentatively TRBD1 (6 bases). The CDR3 is 13 amino acids. Trimming took 3 bases from V and 4 from J, leaving 10 bases between them. Germline V lookup: CDR1 MDHEN, CDR2 SYDVKM. The CDR3: CASSFGTPYEQYF. DNA for the CDR3: TGTGCCAGCAGTTTCGGGACACCTTACGAGCAGTACTTC.

The V and J genes are TRBV5-1 and TRBJ2-3; TRBD2 agrees at 9 bases. There are 16 residues in the CDR3. CDR1 SGHRS and CDR2 YFSETQ come from the germline V gene. Trimming at V came to 4 bases and at J to 6 bases, leaving 12 bases not matched to a gene. The CDR3 coding sequence is TGCGCCAGCAGCAGGACTAGCGCTATACCAGCGGATACGCAGTATTTT. Translated, it gives CASSRTSAIPADTQYF.

The V and J genes are TRBV29-1 and TRBJ1-1; no clear D gene. Trimming cost V 3 bases and J 5 bases, with 13 bases left between them. This CDR3 is built from 13 residues. Germline V gives CDR1 SQVTM, CDR2 ANQGSEA. Written as DNA, the CDR3 is TGCAGCGTTGATGGCGGGGTAAGGACTGAAGCTTTCTTT. Amino acid sequence: CSVDGGVRTEAFF. Based on the CDR3 plus reference TRBV29-1 and TRBJ1-1, the full variable domain is SAVISQKPSRDICQRGTSLTIQCQVDSQVTMMFWYRQQPGQSLTLIATANQGSEATYESGFVIDKFPISRPNLTFSTLTVSNMSPEDSSIYLCSVDGGVRTEAFFGQGTRLTVV.

V is TRBV30 and J is TRBJ1-1; possibly TRBD1 for D (5 bases). Looked up from germline, CDR1 is GTSNPN and CDR2 is SVGIG (reference sequence). Between the trimmed V and J ends, which lost 3 bases and 5 bases, there was a span of 13 bases. This CDR3 comprises 13 residues. CDR3 sequence reads: CAWSPGYGTEAFF. As DNA, the CDR3 is TGTGCCTGGAGCCCAGGGTATGGGACTGAAGCTTTCTTT.

V and J are TRBV6-5 and TRBJ1-5; D is undetermined. This CDR3 is 14 amino acids long. Germline V gene data show CDR1 as MNHEY and CDR2 as SVGAGI. Trimming cost V 0 bases and J 6 bases, with 9 bases left between them. CDR3 in DNA: TGTGCCAGCAGTTACTCACGCGAGGGTCAGCCCCAGCATTTT. Translated: CASSYSREGQPQHF.

The genes are TRBV28 and TRBJ1-5, with D perhaps TRBD1 (6 bases). This CDR3 has 17 residues. The V end was cut by 2 bases, the J end by 0 bases, with 14 bases between. Germline V lookup: CDR1 MDHEN, CDR2 SYDVKM. Written as DNA, the CDR3 is TGTGCCAGCAGTTTACCGACAGGAATCAATAGCAATCAGCCCCAGCATTTT. This gives the protein CASSLPTGINSNQPQHF.

This chain joins TRBV10-2 and TRBJ2-3; perhaps TRBD2 as D (6 bases). This CDR3 contains 15 residues. The germline V gene has CDR1 WSHSY and CDR2 SAAADI. V gave up 4 bases and J gave up 4 bases, with 15 bases separating them. The CDR3 DNA follows: TGCGCCAGCAGTGTGGAGGTAGCGGAATCAGATACGCAGTATTTT. This sequence encodes CASSVEVAESDTQYF.